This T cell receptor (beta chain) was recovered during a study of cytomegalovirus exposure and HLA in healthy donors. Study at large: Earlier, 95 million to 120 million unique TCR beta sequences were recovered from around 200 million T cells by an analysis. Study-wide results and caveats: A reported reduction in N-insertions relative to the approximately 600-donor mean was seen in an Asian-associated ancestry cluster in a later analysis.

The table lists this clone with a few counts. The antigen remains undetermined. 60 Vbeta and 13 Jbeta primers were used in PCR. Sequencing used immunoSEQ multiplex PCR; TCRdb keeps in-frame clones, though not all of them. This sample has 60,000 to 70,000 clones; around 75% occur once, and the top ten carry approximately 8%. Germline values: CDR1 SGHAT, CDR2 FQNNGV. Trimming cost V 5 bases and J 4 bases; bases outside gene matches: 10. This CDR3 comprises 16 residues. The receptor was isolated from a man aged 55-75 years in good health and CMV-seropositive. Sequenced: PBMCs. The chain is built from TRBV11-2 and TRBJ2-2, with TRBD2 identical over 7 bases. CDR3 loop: CASSGGTTGSTGELFF. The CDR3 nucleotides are TGTGCCAGCAGCGGGGGGACTACCGGTAGCACCGGGGAGCTGTTTTTT.